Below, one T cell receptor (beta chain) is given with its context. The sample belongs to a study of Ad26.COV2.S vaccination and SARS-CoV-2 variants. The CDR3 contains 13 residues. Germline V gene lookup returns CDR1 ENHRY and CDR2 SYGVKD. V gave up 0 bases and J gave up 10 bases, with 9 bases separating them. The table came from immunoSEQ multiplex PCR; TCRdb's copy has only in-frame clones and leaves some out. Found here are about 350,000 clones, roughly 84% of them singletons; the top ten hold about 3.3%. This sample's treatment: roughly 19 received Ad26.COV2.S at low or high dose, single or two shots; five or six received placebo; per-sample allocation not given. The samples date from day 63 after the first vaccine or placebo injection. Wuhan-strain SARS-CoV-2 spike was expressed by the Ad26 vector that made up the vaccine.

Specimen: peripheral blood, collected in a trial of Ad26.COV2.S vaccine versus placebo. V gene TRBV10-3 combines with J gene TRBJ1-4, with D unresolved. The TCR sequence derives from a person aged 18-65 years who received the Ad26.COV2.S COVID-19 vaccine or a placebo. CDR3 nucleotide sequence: TGTGCCATCAGTGAGTCGAAGGGATCAAAACTGTTTTTT. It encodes CAISESKGSKLFF.